The sequence of this T cell receptor (beta chain) was determined in a study of T cells in Graves' hyperthyroidism and ophthalmopathy. Overall study context: Peripheral blood was taken when the disease was first diagnosed, before any treatment began. Study-level points and caveats: Model predictions of ophthalmopathy came a median approximately 6 months before onset. From stable hyperthyroidism, ophthalmopathy was set apart by a 13 V-J model.

Enrolled ophthalmopathy patients presented with a Clinical Activity Score of at least 3, a NOSPECS grade of at least 4, and disease duration under 3 months. The investigators amplified TCR beta CDR3 regions from RNA transcripts. Carried out on the TCR CDR3, a first-round RT-PCR used the HTBI primer set. TCRdb itself ran the multiplex PCR reads through MiXCR, one entry per CDR3 protein. This sample has fewer than 450,000 distinct CDR3 sequences; more than 12% occur once, and the top ten carry under 30%. The length of the CDR3 is 18 residues. The V segment lost 3 bases and the J segment 2 bases; nucleotides outside the gene matches: 7. Germline CDR1 reads MDHEN; CDR2 reads SYDVKM. This clonotype was picked up many times. Its target is unknown.

The chain combines TRBV28 with TRBJ2-1; TRBD2 agrees at 13 bases. The source material was blood. The TCR sequence derives from a man aged 50 to 60 with Graves' ophthalmopathy. CDR3 amino acids: CASSFGLAGVRTYNEQFF. For the CDR3, the DNA is TGTGCCAGCAGTTTCGGACTAGCGGGAGTGAGGACCTACAATGAGCAGTTCTTC.